This T cell receptor (beta chain) derives from a study of blood T cell repertoires in COVID-19. Overall study: Samples of COVID-19 (acute and convalescent) were obtained from the United States, Italy and Spain. PBMCs, B-cell-depleted T cells, or T cells were the source of the cDNA or gDNA that made up the material.

The authors' processing: For nucleated cells, counts were estimated from reference gene primer amplification. Generated by immunoSEQ multiplex PCR, the TCRdb table keeps only in-frame clones and is missing some. V and J calls and clone size are as listed in that table; D and trimming were resolved from the DNA. Of about 210,000 clones in the sample, about 85% were seen once. Per the germline V gene, CDR1 is MNHEY and CDR2 is SVGEGT. The germline V and J ends were trimmed by 6 bases and 7 bases, with 25 bases remaining between them. The CDR3 runs to 17 residues. The sequencing sample was made of peripheral blood. The sequence was collected from an elderly woman with acute or convalescent COVID-19. The chain joins TRBV6-2 or TRBV6-3 to TRBJ1-5; D remains ambiguous. The CDR3 DNA reads TGTGCCAGCAGCCGAAACCTATTACAGCTTTTGCACCAGCCCCAGCATTTT. It codes for CASSRNLLQLLHQPQHF.